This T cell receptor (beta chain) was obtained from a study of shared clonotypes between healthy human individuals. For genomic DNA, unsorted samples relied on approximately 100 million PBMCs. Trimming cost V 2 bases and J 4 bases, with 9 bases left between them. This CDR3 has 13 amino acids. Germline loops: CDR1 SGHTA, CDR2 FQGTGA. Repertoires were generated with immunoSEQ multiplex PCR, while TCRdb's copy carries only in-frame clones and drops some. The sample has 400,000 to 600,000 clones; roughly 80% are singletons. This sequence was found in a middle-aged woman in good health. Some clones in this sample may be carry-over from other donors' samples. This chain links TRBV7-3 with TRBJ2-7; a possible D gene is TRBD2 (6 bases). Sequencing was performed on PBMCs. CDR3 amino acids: CASSLGGLYEQYF. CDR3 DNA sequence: TGTGCCAGCAGCTTAGGAGGGCTTTACGAGCAGTACTTC.